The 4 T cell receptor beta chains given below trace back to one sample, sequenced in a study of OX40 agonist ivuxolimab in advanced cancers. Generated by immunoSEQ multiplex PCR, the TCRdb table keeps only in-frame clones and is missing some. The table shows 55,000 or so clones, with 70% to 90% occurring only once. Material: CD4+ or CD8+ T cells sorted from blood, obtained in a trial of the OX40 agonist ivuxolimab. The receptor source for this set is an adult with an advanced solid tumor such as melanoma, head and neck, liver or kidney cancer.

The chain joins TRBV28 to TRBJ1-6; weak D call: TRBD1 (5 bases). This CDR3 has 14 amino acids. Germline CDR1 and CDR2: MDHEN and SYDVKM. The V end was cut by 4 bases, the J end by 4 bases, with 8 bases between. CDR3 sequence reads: CASSSGLYNSPLHF. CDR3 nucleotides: TGTGCCAGCAGTTCGGGGCTGTATAATTCACCCCTCCACTTT.

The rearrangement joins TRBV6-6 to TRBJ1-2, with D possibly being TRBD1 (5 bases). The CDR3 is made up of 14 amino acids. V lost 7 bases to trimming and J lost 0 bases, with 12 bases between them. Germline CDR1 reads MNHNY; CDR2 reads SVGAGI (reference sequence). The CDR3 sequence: CASTGGRTNYGYTF. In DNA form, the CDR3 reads TGTGCCAGCACGGGGGGAAGGACTAACTATGGCTACACCTTC.

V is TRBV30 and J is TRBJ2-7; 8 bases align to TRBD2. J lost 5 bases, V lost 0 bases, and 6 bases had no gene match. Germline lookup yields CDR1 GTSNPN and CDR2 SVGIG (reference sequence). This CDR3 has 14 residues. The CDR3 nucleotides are TGTGCCTGGAGTGTACTGAGAGCGGGAGACGAGCAGTACTTC. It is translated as CAWSVLRAGDEQYF.

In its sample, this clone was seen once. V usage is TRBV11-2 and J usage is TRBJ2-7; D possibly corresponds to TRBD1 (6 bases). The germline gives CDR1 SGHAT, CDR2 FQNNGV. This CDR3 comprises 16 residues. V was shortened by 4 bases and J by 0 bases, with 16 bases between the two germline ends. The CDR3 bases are TGTGCCAGCAGCTCTTTTCTTCAGGGGAACTCCTACGAGCAGTACTTC. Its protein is CASSSFLQGNSYEQYF.